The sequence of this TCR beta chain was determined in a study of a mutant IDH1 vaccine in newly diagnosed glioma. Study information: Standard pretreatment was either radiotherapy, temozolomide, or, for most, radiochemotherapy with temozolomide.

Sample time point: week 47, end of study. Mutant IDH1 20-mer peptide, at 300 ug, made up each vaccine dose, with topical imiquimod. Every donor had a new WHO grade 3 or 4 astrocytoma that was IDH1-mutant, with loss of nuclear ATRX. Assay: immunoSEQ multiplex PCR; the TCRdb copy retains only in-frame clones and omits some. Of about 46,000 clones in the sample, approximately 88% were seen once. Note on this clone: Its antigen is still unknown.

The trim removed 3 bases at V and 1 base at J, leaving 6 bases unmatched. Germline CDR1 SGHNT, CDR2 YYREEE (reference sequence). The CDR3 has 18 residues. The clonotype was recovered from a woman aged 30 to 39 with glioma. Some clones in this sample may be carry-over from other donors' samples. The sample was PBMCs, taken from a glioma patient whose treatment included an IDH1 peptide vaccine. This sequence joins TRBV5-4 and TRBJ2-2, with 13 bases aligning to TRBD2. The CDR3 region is CASSSGLAGVGNTGELFF. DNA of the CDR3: TGTGCCAGCAGCTCCGGACTAGCGGGAGTCGGGAACACCGGGGAGCTGTTTTTT.